The 18 T cell receptor beta chains below come from one sample, sequenced in a study of OX40 agonist ivuxolimab in advanced cancers. Clones were sequenced by immunoSEQ multiplex PCR, and TCRdb holds only the in-frame ones, with some missing. The sample contains some 21,000 clones, about 83% of which appear only once. Sequenced material: CD4+ or CD8+ T cells sorted from blood, taken in a trial of the OX40 agonist ivuxolimab. Source of these receptors: an adult with an advanced solid tumor such as melanoma, head and neck, liver or kidney cancer.

The CDR3 loop is CASSAPGGGGETQYF. Here the CDR3 DNA reads TGTGCCAGCAGTGCTCCAGGGGGCGGAGGAGAGACCCAGTACTTC. V gene TRBV6-1 combines with J gene TRBJ2-5, with 8 bases aligning to TRBD1. Germline V gene lookup returns CDR1 MNHNS and CDR2 SASEGT. The junction had 8 bases not matched to a gene; V was cut back by 4 bases and J by 4 bases. The CDR3 consists of 15 residues.

The CDR3 nucleotides read TGTGCCAGCTCACCAGGCGGGGGGGCGACAGATACGCAGTATTTT. It codes for CASSPGGGATDTQYF. The rearrangement joins TRBV18 to TRBJ2-3; 9 bases map to TRBD2. V lost 2 bases to trimming and J lost 3 bases; unmatched junction nucleotides: 3. CDR1 is KGHSH and CDR2 is LQKENI in the germline V gene. CDR3 length: 15 amino acids.

This rearrangement joins TRBV7-6 to TRBJ2-7, with TRBD2 as a possible D gene (5 bases). The CDR3 is 12 amino acids. V shed 2 bases and J shed 6 bases, with 8 bases lying between them. Germline assignment: CDR1 SGHVS and CDR2 FNYEAQ. This CDR3 reads CASSLKEAEQYF. The CDR3 DNA sequence: TGTGCCAGCAGCTTAAAGGAGGCCGAGCAGTACTTC. The whole variable domain, filled in from reference TRBV7-6 and TRBJ2-7, reads GAGVSQSPRYKVTKRGQDVALRCDPISGHVSLYWYRQALGQGPEFLTYFNYEAQQDKSGLPNDRFSAERPEGSISTLTIQRTEQRDSAMYRCASSLKEAEQYFGPGTRLTVT.

The CDR3 DNA is TGTGCCAGCAGTAACGACAGGGTAGCATATGAGCAGTTCTTC. Its translation is CASSNDRVAYEQFF. This rearrangement joins TRBV7-2 to TRBJ2-1; TRBD1 aligns across 7 bases. The CDR3 consists of 14 residues. Germline trimming cut 6 bases from V and 8 bases from J; bases unmatched to any gene: 10. Per the germline V gene, CDR1 is SGHTA and CDR2 is FQGNSA.

This chain joins TRBV4-1 and TRBJ2-7; maybe TRBD1 (5 bases). Trimming pared 3 bases from V and 6 bases from J, leaving 15 bases between. This CDR3 comprises 14 residues. Germline CDR1 and CDR2: MGHRA and YSYEKL. The CDR3 loop is CASSHLTEGVEQYF. CDR3 DNA: TGCGCCAGCAGCCACCTCACTGAAGGGGTCGAGCAGTACTTC.

V gene TRBV4-2 combines with J gene TRBJ2-1, with D perhaps matching TRBD2 (5 bases). Germline CDR1 LGHNA, CDR2 YNFKEQ. The CDR3 is 15 residues long. Trimming removed 4 bases at V and 0 bases at J, with 10 bases between. CDR3 coding DNA: TGTGCCAGCAGCCCAGAGCGGAGCTCCTACAATGAGCAGTTCTTC. Translating it yields CASSPERSSYNEQFF.

A remark on this clone: The junction and the germline gene differ at one end; a read error may be behind it. The CDR3, as DNA: TGTGCCAGCAGTCCCCCGGGCAACCAGCCCCAGCATTTT. This codes for CASSPPGNQPQHF. The V gene is TRBV27, the J gene TRBJ1-5; D is ambiguous. In germline, CDR1 is MNHEY, CDR2 SMNVEV (reference sequence). This CDR3 is built from 13 residues.

V and J are TRBV9 and TRBJ1-6, with unresolved D. Germline CDR1 reads SGDLS; CDR2 reads YYNGEE. V dropped 0 bases and J dropped 7 bases, with 8 bases sitting between them. The CDR3 length is 14 residues. The CDR3 sequence is CASSVGYPNSPLHF. The DNA for the CDR3 is TGTGCCAGCAGCGTAGGGTACCCCAATTCACCCCTCCACTTT.

The chain links TRBV4-1 to TRBJ2-7, with 15 bases lining up with TRBD2. After removal of 4 bases from V and 0 bases from J, the junction contained 19 bases not matched to a gene. Germline V gene sequence: CDR1 MGHRA, CDR2 YSYEKL. The CDR3 totals 22 residues. As DNA, the CDR3 is TGCGCCAGCAGCCCGCTAAAGATCGGGACTAGCGGGGGGCCCCGGAGCTCCTACGAGCAGTACTTC. Protein: CASSPLKIGTSGGPRSSYEQYF.

This chain connects TRBV25-1 to TRBJ2-5; TRBD1 might be the D (5 bases). CDR1 and CDR2 (germline): MGHDK, SYGVNS. Trimming pared 5 bases from V and 7 bases from J, leaving 20 bases between. The CDR3 has 15 residues. CDR3 residues: CASSRSTGRPRTQYF. In DNA, the CDR3 is TGTGCCAGCAGTCGTAGTACAGGTAGACCTAGGACCCAGTACTTC.

The chain uses TRBV7-9 and TRBJ2-3; 7 bases are shared with TRBD1. J lost 5 bases, V lost 5 bases, and 7 bases had no gene match. The CDR3 totals 14 residues. CDR1 is SEHNR, CDR2 FQNEAQ, per germline (reference sequence). CDR3 sequence reads: CASSPDREGDTQYF. In nucleotides, the CDR3 is TGTGCCAGCAGCCCTGACAGGGAAGGAGATACGCAGTATTTT.

The chain couples TRBV10-3 to TRBJ2-7; D is perhaps TRBD1 (5 bases). The CDR3 covers 13 residues. The germline CDR1 and CDR2 sequences are ENHRY and SYGVKD. Trimming cost V 0 bases and J 5 bases, with 8 bases left between them. As DNA, the CDR3 is TGTGCCATCAGTGAGTCAGGGGCCCACGAGCAGTACTTC. Translated, it gives CAISESGAHEQYF.

The V call is TRBV5-4, the J call TRBJ2-1; D ambiguous. Trimming removed 4 bases from V and 5 bases from J, with 7 bases in between. Looked up from germline, CDR1 is SGHNT and CDR2 is YYREEE (reference sequence). The CDR3 covers 12 residues. CDR3 loop: CASSTWDNEQFF. CDR3 DNA: TGTGCCAGCAGCACCTGGGACAATGAGCAGTTCTTC.

The chain uses TRBV6-6 and TRBJ2-5, with 10 positions matching TRBD1. The CDR3 sequence is 15 residues long. Germline loops: CDR1 MNHNY, CDR2 SVGAGI (reference sequence). V shed 0 bases, J shed 3 bases, and the junction held 1 base outside the gene matches. CDR3 protein: CASSYSDRGKETQYF. In DNA form, the CDR3 reads TGTGCCAGCAGTTACTCGGACAGGGGGAAAGAGACCCAGTACTTC.

The chain links TRBV28 to TRBJ2-7, with TRBD1 identical over 9 bases. V gave up 5 bases and J gave up 0 bases; unmatched junction bases: 5. The CDR3 totals 15 residues. The germline V gene encodes CDR1 MDHEN and CDR2 SYDVKM. The CDR3 is CASSRDRGSSYEQYF. The CDR3 DNA is TGTGCCAGCAGTCGCGACAGGGGGAGCTCCTACGAGCAGTACTTC.

The chain recombines TRBV9 with TRBJ1-2; D remains ambiguous. Germline V CDR1 and CDR2: SGDLS, YYNGEE. The CDR3 has 14 residues. The V end was cut by 0 bases, the J end by 3 bases, with 9 bases between. The CDR3 bases are TGTGCCAGCAGCGTAGAAGGGAATTACTATGGCTACACCTTC. Translating it yields CASSVEGNYYGYTF.

This clone has at least ten counts. The rearrangement joins TRBV30 to TRBJ1-5, with TRBD1 identical over 7 bases. Germline CDR1 is GTSNPN and CDR2 is SVGIG (reference sequence). This CDR3 has 16 amino acids. Trimming cost V 1 base and J 0 bases; bases outside gene matches: 6. DNA for the CDR3: TGTGCCTGGAGTGAAGGGACAGTTTATAGCAATCAGCCCCAGCATTTT. Residues: CAWSEGTVYSNQPQHF.

The V and J genes are TRBV19 and TRBJ2-7; TRBD1 might be the D (5 bases). The CDR3 has 14 amino acids. Per the germline V gene, CDR1 is LNHDA and CDR2 is SQIVND (reference sequence). The V and J ends lost 3 bases and 4 bases respectively, with 13 bases between them. The CDR3 coding sequence is TGTGCCAGTAGTATTGGCAGGGCGGCATACGAGCAGTACTTC. This encodes CASSIGRAAYEQYF.